One and the same sample provided the 28 T cell receptor beta chains below, sequenced in a study of CXCR3-negative and CXCR3-positive naive CD8 T cells. The method, 5' RACE with UMI labels, was used to prepare the TRB cDNA libraries. TCRdb reprocessed the 5' RACE reads and stores each CDR3 protein as one record, lacking DNA. In all, the sample yields about 130,000 distinct CDR3 sequences. The material sequenced was naive CXCR3- CD8+ T cells from blood. As for subset: CD45RO-CCR7+CD27+CD95- naive CD8+ T cells lacking CXCR3 (TNR3-). These receptors were obtained from a human donor in good health. Some clones in this sample may be carry-over from other donors' samples.

V and J are TRBV3-1 and TRBJ1-6. The CDR3 consists of 13 residues. The V gene's germline CDR1 is LGHDT and CDR2 YNNKEL (reference sequence). CDR3 loop: CASSQAVGSPLHF. Complete variable domain (other parts from reference TRBV3-1 and TRBJ1-6): DTAVSQTPKYLVTQMGNDKSIKCEQNLGHDTMYWYKQDSKKFLKIMFSYNNKELIINETVPNRFSPKSPDKAHLNLHINSLELGDSAVYFCASSQAVGSPLHFGNGTRLTVT.

This chain links TRBV7-9 with TRBJ2-1; as DNA is missing, the TRBD2 call by TCRdb cannot be tested. The germline V gene has CDR1 SEHNR and CDR2 FQNEAQ (reference sequence). CDR3 size: 13 residues. The CDR3 is CASSPPAGGEQFF. Looking up the rest from reference TRBV7-9 and TRBJ2-1 gives the full variable domain: DTGVSQNPRHKITKRGQNVTFRCDPISEHNRLYWYRQTLGQGPEFLTYFQNEAQLEKSRLLSDRFSAERPKGSFSTLEIQRTEQGDSAMYLCASSPPAGGEQFFGPGTRLTVL.

V gene TRBV11-3 combines with J gene TRBJ1-2. The CDR3 totals 14 residues. The germline CDR1 and CDR2 sequences are SGHNT and YENEEA. CDR3 sequence: CASSLPDGNYGYTF.

V gene TRBV7-8 combines with J gene TRBJ2-1. The CDR3 runs 11 residues. Germline V lookup: CDR1 SGHVS, CDR2 FQNEAQ. The CDR3 loop is CASSLGDEQFF.

The V gene is TRBV29-1, the J gene TRBJ2-7; as DNA is missing, the TRBD1 call by TCRdb cannot be tested. Germline-derived CDR1 and CDR2 are SQVTM and ANQGSEA. The CDR3 runs 13 residues. The CDR3 reads CSVVGDTAYEQYF.

The V call is TRBV29-1, the J call TRBJ1-2; absent DNA, TCRdb's TRBD1 call cannot be checked. The CDR3 has 13 residues. Per germline, CDR1 SQVTM and CDR2 ANQGSEA. The CDR3 sequence is CSDAGGQGTGYTF.

V gene TRBV9 combines with J gene TRBJ2-1. CDR1 is SGDLS, CDR2 YYNGEE, per germline. The CDR3 is 15 amino acids. CDR3 sequence: CASGVRASSYNEQFF. Filled out from reference TRBV9 and TRBJ2-1, the complete variable domain reads DSGVTQTPKHLITATGQRVTLRCSPRSGDLSVYWYQQSLDQGLQFLIQYYNGEERAKGNILERFSAQQFPDLHSELNLSSLELGDSALYFCASGVRASSYNEQFFGPGTRLTVL.

The genes are TRBV7-8 and TRBJ2-7. Germline assignment: CDR1 SGHVS and CDR2 FQNEAQ. This CDR3 spans 14 amino acids. The CDR3 reads CASSPRAGAYEQYF. Full variable domain (rest looked up from reference TRBV7-8 and TRBJ2-7): GAGVSQSPRYKVAKRGQDVALRCDPISGHVSLFWYQQALGQGPEFLTYFQNEAQLDKSGLPSDRFFAERPEGSVSTLKIQRTQQEDSAVYLCASSPRAGAYEQYFGPGTRLTVT.

The chain is built from TRBV11-2 and TRBJ2-5; the D call from TCRdb, TRBD2, cannot be confirmed without DNA. Germline V CDR1 and CDR2: SGHAT, FQNNGV. The CDR3 length is 17 residues. The chain's CDR3 is CASSLAFALAGGETQYF.

The CDR3 loop is CASSYSGLPYEQYF. This sequence joins TRBV6-7 and TRBJ2-7; TCRdb returns TRBD2, unconfirmable since there is no DNA. TRBV6-7 is marked as an open reading frame, function uncertain. This CDR3 has 14 amino acids.

The chain couples TRBV9 to TRBJ1-2; TCRdb lists TRBD1, though no DNA is available to test this call. Germline CDR1 SGDLS, CDR2 YYNGEE. The CDR3 covers 15 residues. CDR3 residues: CASTPVTGAGYGYTF.

The genes are TRBV29-1 and TRBJ2-3; the TRBD2 assignment by TCRdb is unverifiable without DNA. The V gene's germline CDR1 is SQVTM and CDR2 ANQGSEA. This CDR3 is 15 amino acids long. The CDR3 is CSVETSGRSTDTQYF.

The V and J genes are TRBV12-3 or TRBV12-4 and TRBJ2-7; lacking DNA, the TRBD1 call made by TCRdb goes unchecked. The CDR3 totals 13 residues. The CDR3: CASSPTGSYEQYF.

The chain combines TRBV29-1 with TRBJ1-2; TCRdb names TRBD1, which stays unverified in the absence of DNA. This CDR3 is built from 11 residues. The V gene's germline CDR1 is SQVTM and CDR2 ANQGSEA. This CDR3 is CSVWTGLGYTF.

This chain links TRBV20-1 with TRBJ2-1; TCRdb gives TRBD1 as the D gene, but with no DNA this cannot be confirmed. Germline CDR1 DFQATT, CDR2 SNEGSKA (reference sequence). This CDR3 comprises 17 residues. The CDR3 sequence is CSARDWGADRSYNEQFF.

CDR3 region: CASAYSAGGQETQYF. The chain has TRBV5-1 and TRBJ2-5; the D gene TCRdb calls, TRBD2, cannot be checked with no DNA. The CDR3 totals 15 residues. The germline V gene encodes CDR1 SGHRS and CDR2 YFSETQ.

The chain uses TRBV11-2 and TRBJ2-1. The CDR3 loop spans 18 amino acids. CDR1 and CDR2 from the germline V gene are SGHAT and FQNNGV. The CDR3 sequence: CASSLYLGGGSSYNEQFF.

This chain joins TRBV5-4 and TRBJ1-4. From germline, CDR1 is SGHNT and CDR2 YYREEE (reference sequence). The CDR3 spans 12 residues. The CDR3 sequence is CASSPDGSSLFF.

V usage is TRBV7-8 and J usage is TRBJ2-2. The germline gives CDR1 SGHVS, CDR2 FQNEAQ. There are 12 residues in the CDR3. CDR3 sequence reads: CASSLVYGELFF.

The rearrangement joins TRBV16 to TRBJ1-5. The CDR3 covers 14 residues. CDR1 and CDR2 (germline): KGHSY, FQNENV. This CDR3 reads CASAQQDSNQPQHF.

The chain combines TRBV20-1 with TRBJ2-1. The CDR3 spans 18 residues. Germline assignment: CDR1 DFQATT and CDR2 SNEGSKA (reference sequence). CDR3 sequence reads: CSARASAIFRVSYNEQFF.

The J gene is TRBJ1-1, the V gene TRBV6-2 or TRBV6-3. CDR1 is MNHEY and CDR2 is SVGEGT in the germline V gene. The CDR3 has 13 residues. CDR3 loop: CASSLDRNTEAFF.

V gene TRBV28 combines with J gene TRBJ2-5; as DNA is missing, the TRBD2 call by TCRdb cannot be tested. The CDR3 is 17 residues long. Germline CDR1 reads MDHEN; CDR2 reads SYDVKM. The chain's CDR3 is CASSSRGLAPFQETQCF.

This chain links TRBV6-6 with TRBJ2-1; there is no DNA to check the TCRdb D call of TRBD2. The CDR3 runs to 15 residues. Germline V gene sequence: CDR1 MNHNY, CDR2 SVGAGI (reference sequence). CDR3 region: CASQAGLSSYNEQFF.

This chain connects TRBV7-6 to TRBJ2-4; TCRdb's D call, TRBD1, is unchecked because there is no DNA. Germline V lookup: CDR1 SGHVS, CDR2 FNYEAQ. CDR3 length equals 15 residues. CDR3 sequence reads: CASSFHQGAKNIQYF.

The chain joins TRBV27 to TRBJ1-5; lacking DNA, the TRBD1 call made by TCRdb goes unchecked. This CDR3 spans 13 amino acids. Germline CDR1 is MNHEY and CDR2 is SMNVEV (reference sequence). Here the CDR3 reads CASGQGVNQPQHF.

The J gene is TRBJ1-1, the V gene TRBV7-9; TCRdb's D call, TRBD1, is unchecked because there is no DNA. The V gene's germline CDR1 is SEHNR and CDR2 FQNEAQ (reference sequence). CDR3 length: 14 residues. CDR3 protein: CASSLASGDAEAFF.

The V call is TRBV5-1, the J call TRBJ2-7; TCRdb outputs TRBD2, but without DNA this stays unchecked. Germline CDR1 is SGHRS and CDR2 is YFSETQ. The CDR3 is 15 residues long. This CDR3 is CASRLPGSSPGEQYF.